This T cell receptor (beta chain) was retrieved from a study of beta chain features in type 1 diabetes. Study observations and caveats: Significant though moderate, a shortening of TCRB CDR3s appeared in all four CD4+ subsets of Type 1 diabetes patients.

The CDR3 length is 18 residues. The ends lost 5 bases at V and 5 bases at J; junction bases unmatched: 15. Germline CDR1 and CDR2: SGHTA and FQGNSA. CD4+ naive, central memory, regulatory and stem cell-like memory subsets were isolated by sorting on CD45RO/CCR7/CD25/CD127/CD95/CD27. All of the sorted populations showed purity greater than 95%. This clone was seen a handful of times. Its cognate antigen is unknown. Expressed TCRB transcripts were sequenced, since all the RNA that had been isolated was reverse transcribed. Generated by immunoSEQ multiplex PCR, the TCRdb table keeps only in-frame clones and is missing some. This repertoire shows under 350,000 clones, 14% found once; its top ten account for under 0.02%.

The sequence came from a man in his thirties or forties with type 1 diabetes. The sample consisted of naive CD4+ T cells from blood. The V call is TRBV7-2, the J call TRBJ2-3, with 11 bases matching TRBD2. CDR3 sequence (DNA): TGTGCCAGCAGCCCACTAACTAGCGGGAGAGGGGAAGGAGATACGCAGTATTTT. Translation gives CASSPLTSGRGEGDTQYF.